This entry is about one T cell receptor (beta chain). Germline CDR1 and CDR2: LGHDT and YNNKEL (reference sequence). With 3 bases removed from V and 5 bases from J, the gap between germline ends came to 16 bases. The CDR3 sequence is 15 residues long. This entry comes from a study of blood T cell repertoires in COVID-19. In the study overall: The origin of the acute and convalescent COVID-19 samples was the United States, Italy and Spain. Nucleic acid was either cDNA or gDNA, and it came from T cells, B-cell-depleted T cells, or PBMCs.

Per the authors' pipeline: Researchers report that nucleated cell counts were estimated from reference gene primer amplification. Method: immunoSEQ multiplex PCR; TCRdb's copy keeps in-frame clones and lacks some. V, J and clone size were drawn from that table, and D and trimming were deduced from the DNA. The sample includes approximately 110,000 clones, roughly 82% of them seen just once. This sequence joins TRBV3-1 (or the pseudogene TRBV3-2) and TRBJ1-2; no definite D call. Sample: peripheral blood. The receptor comes from a woman in her thirties or forties with acute or convalescent COVID-19. The CDR3 reads CASSHLSAGGYGYTF. CDR3 sequence (DNA): TGTGCCAGCAGCCATCTTAGCGCGGGCGGATATGGCTACACCTTC.